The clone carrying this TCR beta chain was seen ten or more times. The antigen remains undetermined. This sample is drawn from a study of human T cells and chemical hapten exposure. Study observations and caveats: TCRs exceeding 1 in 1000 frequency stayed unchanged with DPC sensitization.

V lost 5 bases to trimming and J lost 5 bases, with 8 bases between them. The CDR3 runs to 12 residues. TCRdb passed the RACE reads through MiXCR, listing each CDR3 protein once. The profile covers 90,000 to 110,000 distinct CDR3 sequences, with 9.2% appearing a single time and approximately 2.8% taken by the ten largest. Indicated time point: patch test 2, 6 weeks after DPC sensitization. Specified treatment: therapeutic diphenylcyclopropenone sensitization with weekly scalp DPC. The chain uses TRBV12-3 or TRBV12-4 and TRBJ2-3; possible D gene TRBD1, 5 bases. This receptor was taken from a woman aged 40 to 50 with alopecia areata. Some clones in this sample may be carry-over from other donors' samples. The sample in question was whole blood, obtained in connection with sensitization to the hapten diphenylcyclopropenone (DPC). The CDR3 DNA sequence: TGTGCCAGCAGTACCCAGGGAGATACGCAGTATTTT. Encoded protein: CASSTQGDTQYF.